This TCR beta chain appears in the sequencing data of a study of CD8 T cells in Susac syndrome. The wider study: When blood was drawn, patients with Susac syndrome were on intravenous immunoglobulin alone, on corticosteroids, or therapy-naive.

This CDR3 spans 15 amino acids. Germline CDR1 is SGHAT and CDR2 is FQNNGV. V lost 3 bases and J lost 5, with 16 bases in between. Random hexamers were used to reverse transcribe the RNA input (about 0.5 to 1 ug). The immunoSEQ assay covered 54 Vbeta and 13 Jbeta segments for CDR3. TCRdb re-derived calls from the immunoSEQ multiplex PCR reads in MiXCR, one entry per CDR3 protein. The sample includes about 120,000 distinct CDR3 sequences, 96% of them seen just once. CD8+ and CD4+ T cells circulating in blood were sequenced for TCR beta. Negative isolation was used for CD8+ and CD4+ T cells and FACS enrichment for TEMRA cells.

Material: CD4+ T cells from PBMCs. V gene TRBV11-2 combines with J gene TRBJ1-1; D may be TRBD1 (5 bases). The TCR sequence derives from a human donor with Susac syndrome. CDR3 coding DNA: TGTGCCAGCAGCTTGGGCGGGCAGGGAAGAACTGAAGCTTTCTTT. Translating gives CASSLGGQGRTEAFF.